The present T cell receptor (beta chain) was sequenced within a study of human T cells and chemical hapten exposure. TCRdb fed the RACE reads into MiXCR, producing one record per CDR3 protein. The sample lists over 60,000 distinct CDR3 sequences; over 9% were seen once. CDR3 length: 11 residues. Trimming pared 4 bases from V and 0 bases from J, leaving 4 bases between. Germline V gives CDR1 SQVTM, CDR2 ANQGSEA. Time point meaning: patch test 2, 6 weeks after DPC sensitization. Treatment given: therapeutic diphenylcyclopropenone sensitization with weekly scalp DPC. This specimen was whole blood, taken in connection with sensitization to the hapten diphenylcyclopropenone (DPC). The genes are TRBV29-1 and TRBJ2-7; D is undetermined. This receptor was obtained from a woman aged 45 to 65 with alopecia areata. Some clones in this sample may be carry-over from other donors' samples. The CDR3 loop is CSVANSYEQYF. CDR3 nucleotides: TGCAGCGTTGCTAACTCCTACGAGCAGTACTTC.